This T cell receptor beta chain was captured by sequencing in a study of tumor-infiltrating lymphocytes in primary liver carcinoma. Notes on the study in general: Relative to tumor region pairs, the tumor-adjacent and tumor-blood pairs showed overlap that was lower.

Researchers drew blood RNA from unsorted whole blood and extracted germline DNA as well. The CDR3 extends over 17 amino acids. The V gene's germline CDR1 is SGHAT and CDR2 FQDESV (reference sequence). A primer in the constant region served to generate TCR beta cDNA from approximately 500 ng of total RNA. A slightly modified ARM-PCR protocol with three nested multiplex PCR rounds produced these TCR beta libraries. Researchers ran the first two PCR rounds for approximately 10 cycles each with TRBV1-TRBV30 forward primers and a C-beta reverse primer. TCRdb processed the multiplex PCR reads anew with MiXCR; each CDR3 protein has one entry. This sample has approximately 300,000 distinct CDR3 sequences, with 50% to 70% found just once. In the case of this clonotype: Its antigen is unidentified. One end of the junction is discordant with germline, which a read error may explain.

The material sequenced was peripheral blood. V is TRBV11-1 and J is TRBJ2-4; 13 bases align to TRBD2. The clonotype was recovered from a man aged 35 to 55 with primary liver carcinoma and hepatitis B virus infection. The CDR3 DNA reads TGTGCCAGCAGATTTCCCGGGACTAGCGGGATCAAAAACATACAGTACTTC. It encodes CASRFPGTSGIKNIQYF.